This TCR beta chain derives from a study of blood T cell repertoires in COVID-19 (dated by TCRdb to about 2020). Context from the whole study: The collaborator samples originated in the United States, Italy and Spain and spanned the acute and convalescent phases of COVID-19. Nearly every sample came with metadata listing a de-identified subject ID, COVID-19 status, age in years and sex. The prospective study material was composed of cDNA or gDNA derived from T cells, B-cell-depleted T cells, or PBMCs. Subjects who had been exposed to COVID-19, were actively infected with it, or had recovered from it provided the deeply sampled blood TCRbeta repertoires that made up the dataset. Samples were obtained from the ongoing ImmuneRACE study (first 160 participants) and from about 1,300 subjects provided by 6 global collaborators. HLA class I and class II types, where available, came from metadata supplied by the sample provider rather than from assay-based typing. The repertoires were released in a freely available public database intended as a resource for research on the immune response to SARS-CoV-2. What the study reported, not specific to this receptor: How much clinical and demographic metadata was included differed by source and by participant, and the metadata was provided uncurated.

The immunoSEQ Assay, a bias-controlled multiplex PCR, was used to amplify TCRbeta CDR3 regions from genomic DNA. The authors' analysis ran thus. Nucleated cell counts per sample were estimated from amplification of reference gene primers within the assay. Sequence reads were collapsed and filtered to measure the absolute abundance of every unique TCRbeta CDR3 rearrangement. For each sample, productive Simpson clonality was calculated as the square root of Simpson's diversity index across productive rearrangements. Entries here come from immuneACCESS through TCRdb and include only in-frame sequences with V and J called. Some clones fail to appear in such tables; in the studies checked, an unresolved V gene covers under half of the shortfall, and the cause of the remainder is unknown. The V and J calls and clone size are taken from that table; D and trimming were inferred from the DNA. A total of just over 250,000 clones appear in this sample, about 89% of them only once. The ten largest clones add up to 2% to 2.5% of the sample.

The collaborating institutions used their own protocols to collect whole blood in K2EDTA tubes. For TCRbeta analysis, collaborators shipped samples as frozen whole blood, isolated PBMCs, or DNA extracted from either of those sample types. There are a few counts of this clone. Its recognized antigen is unknown. No much larger clonotype is one base removed from it; base qualities were not supplied. The V end loses 1 base and the J end loses 3 bases, and a stretch of 13 bases separates them. Reading from cysteine to phenylalanine, the CDR3 counts 15 amino acids. The DNA shown is the 45-base CDR3, in frame from base 1. Reading the germline V gene gives CDR1 SGHTA and CDR2 FQGNSA.

Sequenced sample: peripheral blood. The V and J segments used are TRBV7-2 and TRBJ2-7; a weak D assignment points to TRBD2 (6 bases agree). This TCR was sampled from a woman aged 45-65 years with acute or convalescent COVID-19. The nucleotide sequence is TGTGCCAGCAGCTTAGACCGGGAGAGTCTCTACGAGCAGTACTTC. This gives the protein CASSLDRESLYEQYF.